The 10 T cell receptor beta chains below come from one sample, sequenced in a study of CD8 T cells in Susac syndrome. An input of about 0.45 to 1 ug of RNA was subjected to reverse transcription using random hexamers. TCRdb reprocessed the immunoSEQ multiplex PCR reads via MiXCR and lists one record per CDR3 protein. The profile shows approximately 190,000 distinct CDR3 sequences, more than 90% of them singletons. The sample taken for sequencing was CD4+ T cells from PBMCs. Every receptor here comes from a human donor with multiple sclerosis.

This chain connects TRBV12-5 to TRBJ1-5; D is ambiguous. There are 14 residues in the CDR3. V lost 6 bases, J lost 3 bases, and 12 bases lay in between. Germline CDR1 reads LGHNT; CDR2 reads FRNRAP. The CDR3 sequence: CASGQQLSNQPQHF. The CDR3 coding sequence is TGTGCTAGTGGCCAACAGCTATCCAATCAGCCCCAGCATTTT.

The DNA for the CDR3 is TGTGCCAGCAGCTTAGCGCGAGGTAGCGGGGACTCCTACAATGAGCAGTTCTTC. Residues: CASSLARGSGDSYNEQFF. This rearrangement joins TRBV7-9 to TRBJ2-1, with 8 bases that match TRBD2. The CDR3 runs to 18 residues. Germline V lookup: CDR1 SEHNR, CDR2 FQNEAQ (reference sequence). V was pared by 0 bases and J by 0 bases, with 7 bases of the junction left unmatched.

The V and J genes are TRBV20-1 and TRBJ2-2; possible D gene TRBD2, 6 bases. Trimming left V 1 base short and J 3 bases short, with 12 bases between. Germline loops: CDR1 DFQATT, CDR2 SNEGSKA (reference sequence). CDR3 length: 15 amino acids. The CDR3 DNA sequence: TGCAGTGCTAGAGCGCGGCCTAGCGACACCGGGGAGCTGTTTTTT. Its protein product is CSARARPSDTGELFF.

This clonotype was seen a single time. The rearrangement links TRBV30 to TRBJ1-2; TRBD1 matches at 9 bases. CDR3 size: 15 residues. The germline V gene encodes CDR1 GTSNPN and CDR2 SVGIG (reference sequence). Trimming took 4 bases from V and 8 from J; bases not matched to a gene: 14. DNA for the CDR3: TGTGCCTGGACCGGAGATTACAACAGGGGGCAGGGCTACACCTTC. This encodes CAWTGDYNRGQGYTF.

The chain uses TRBV12-3 or TRBV12-4 and TRBJ2-2; 9 positions match TRBD2. The CDR3 totals 15 residues. Trimming cost V 6 bases and J 6 bases; bases outside gene matches: 8. The CDR3 sequence: CASRISGRNAGELFF. In nucleotides, the CDR3 is TGTGCCAGCAGAATAAGCGGGAGGAATGCCGGGGAGCTGTTTTTT.

The chain combines TRBV9 with TRBJ2-7, with D perhaps TRBD1 (5 bases). The CDR3 sequence is 13 residues long. CDR1 is SGDLS, CDR2 YYNGEE, per germline. With 0 bases removed from V and 7 bases from J, the gap between germline ends came to 11 bases. The CDR3 sequence: CASSVVGSGEQYF. CDR3 nucleotides: TGTGCCAGCAGCGTAGTAGGATCAGGGGAGCAGTACTTC. Full variable domain (rest looked up from reference TRBV9 and TRBJ2-7): DSGVTQTPKHLITATGQRVTLRCSPRSGDLSVYWYQQSLDQGLQFLIQYYNGEERAKGNILERFSAQQFPDLHSELNLSSLELGDSALYFCASSVVGSGEQYFGPGTRLTVT.

This clonotype was observed a few times. The chain combines TRBV9 with TRBJ2-3; 8 positions agree with TRBD2. After removal of 2 bases from V and 6 bases from J, the junction contained 2 bases not matched to a gene. Looked up from germline, CDR1 is SGDLS and CDR2 is YYNGEE. The CDR3 runs 13 residues. The chain's CDR3 is CASSVGGADTQYF. As DNA, the CDR3 is TGTGCCAGCAGCGTCGGGGGGGCCGATACGCAGTATTTT.

The J gene is TRBJ1-5, the V gene TRBV2; no clear D. CDR1 and CDR2 from the germline V gene are SNHLY and FYNNEI. This CDR3 comprises 13 residues. V lost 7 bases, J lost 9 bases, and 16 bases lay in between. The CDR3 DNA reads as TGTGCCAGCACCGAAGGGTGGGGTAGGCCCCAGCATTTT. Its translation: CASTEGWGRPQHF.

This clonotype showed up just once. V usage is TRBV9 and J usage is TRBJ2-6; D gene uncertain. V lost 2 bases and J 3 bases, leaving 6 bases between the germline ends. The germline V gene encodes CDR1 SGDLS and CDR2 YYNGEE. This CDR3 spans 14 amino acids. The CDR3 DNA reads as TGTGCCAGCAGCGTGATCGGTGGGGCCAACGTCCTGACTTTC. Amino acids: CASSVIGGANVLTF.

The chain is built from TRBV29-1 and TRBJ1-4; no clear D gene. The germline V and J ends were trimmed by 5 bases and 10 bases, with 11 bases remaining between them. CDR1 and CDR2 from the germline V gene are SQVTM and ANQGSEA. The CDR3 spans 11 residues. The CDR3 bases are TGCAGCGTTTCGGATGGGCGAAAACTGTTTTTT. Protein sequence: CSVSDGRKLFF.